The T cell receptor (beta chain) under discussion was sequenced for a study of T cell clones after liver transplantation. V was clipped by 4 bases and J by 9 bases; unmatched bases: 16. From germline, CDR1 is SGHDT and CDR2 YYEEEE. CDR3 length: 18 amino acids. The table came from immunoSEQ multiplex PCR; TCRdb's copy has only in-frame clones and leaves some out. The table lists some 80,000 clones, roughly 85% of them singletons, with around 0.45% in the top ten. This TCR was recovered from a human patient who received a liver transplant. Some T cells may be graft donor cells. Sample: CD4+ T cells from blood, taken approximately 3.5 years after liver transplant. This rearrangement joins TRBV5-6 to TRBJ2-1; 13 bases map to TRBD2. CDR3 sequence: CASSPPFTSGRAVGEQFF. CDR3 sequence (DNA): TGTGCCAGCAGCCCTCCGTTTACTAGCGGGAGGGCCGTCGGTGAGCAGTTCTTC.